This T cell receptor (beta chain) appears in the sequencing data of a study of blood T cell repertoires in COVID-19. About the study: Sites across the United States, Italy and Spain contributed samples from acute and convalescent COVID-19. The analysed material was cDNA or gDNA that came from T cells, B-cell-depleted T cells, or PBMCs.

As handled by the study authors: Reference gene primer amplification yielded estimated nucleated cell counts. The data were produced by immunoSEQ multiplex PCR, yet TCRdb's version contains in-frame clones alone and is incomplete. V, J and clone size are taken as reported in that table, and D and trimming were inferred from the DNA itself. Of approximately 300,000 clones detected, 80% to 90% appear once; the ten largest clones hold nearly 6.5%. J was trimmed by 2 bases and V by 3 bases; bases with no gene match: 7. CDR1 and CDR2 (germline): SGDLS, YYNGEE. This CDR3 comprises 15 residues. The chain has TRBV9 and TRBJ1-2; 7 bases match TRBD1. The sample consisted of peripheral blood. This TCR was sampled from a man younger than 35 who had recovered from COVID-19. The DNA for the CDR3 is TGTGCCAGCAGCGCCGTGACAGGGTTAAACTATGGCTACACCTTC. Translation: CASSAVTGLNYGYTF.